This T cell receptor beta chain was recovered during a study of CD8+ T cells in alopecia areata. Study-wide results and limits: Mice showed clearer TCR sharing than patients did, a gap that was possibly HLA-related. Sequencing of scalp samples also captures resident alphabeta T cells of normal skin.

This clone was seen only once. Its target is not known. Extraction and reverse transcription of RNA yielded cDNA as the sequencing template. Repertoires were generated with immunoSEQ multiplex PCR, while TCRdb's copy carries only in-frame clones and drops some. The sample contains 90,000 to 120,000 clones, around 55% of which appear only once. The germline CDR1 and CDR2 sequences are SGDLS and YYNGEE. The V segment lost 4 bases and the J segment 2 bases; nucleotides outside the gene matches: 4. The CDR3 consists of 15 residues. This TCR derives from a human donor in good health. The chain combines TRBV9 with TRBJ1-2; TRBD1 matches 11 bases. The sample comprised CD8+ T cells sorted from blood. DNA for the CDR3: TGTGCCAGCAGCTCCGGGACAGGGGGGAACTATGGCTACACCTTC. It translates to CASSSGTGGNYGYTF.